Each of the 7 T cell receptor beta chains below was sequenced from the same sample in a study of shared clonotypes between healthy human individuals. Assay used: immunoSEQ multiplex PCR; TCRdb lists only in-frame clones, some missing. The sample lists 1.6 million or so clones; over 95% were seen once. Sequencing used naive CD4+ T cells sorted from blood. The subset is: CD45RA+ positively selected. The receptor source for this set is a young man in good health.

This chain links TRBV28 with TRBJ2-3; possibly TRBD1 for D (7 bases). The CDR3 loop spans 20 amino acids. CDR1 is MDHEN, CDR2 SYDVKM, per germline. Trimming shortened V by 2 bases and J by 0 bases, and 24 bases separated the two germline ends. CDR3 sequence (DNA): TGTGCCAGCAGTTTAAGAGCCCAGGGGGGAACCTACACTAGCACAGATACGCAGTATTTT. This encodes CASSLRAQGGTYTSTDTQYF.

Concerning this clone: The same CDR3 also results from other DNA sequences found in this sample. The chain recombines TRBV5-1 with TRBJ2-7; 9 bases align to TRBD1. The ends lost 5 bases at V and 6 bases at J; junction bases unmatched: 6. Germline assignment: CDR1 SGHRS and CDR2 YFSETQ. This CDR3 has 13 amino acids. The CDR3 sequence is CASSWGQGSEQYF. In nucleotides, the CDR3 is TGCGCCAGCAGTTGGGGACAGGGAAGCGAGCAGTACTTC.

The J gene is TRBJ1-2, the V gene TRBV4-3, with TRBD1 matching 10 bases. V lost 1 base to trimming and J lost 3 bases; unmatched junction nucleotides: 2. Germline V CDR1 and CDR2: LGHNA, YSLEER. This CDR3 region has 15 residues. CDR3 nucleotides: TGCGCCAGCAGCCAAGGCGGGACAGGGGACTATGGCTACACCTTC. Amino acid sequence: CASSQGGTGDYGYTF.

This sequence joins TRBV7-8 and TRBJ2-3; maybe TRBD1 (6 bases). V lost 2 bases and J lost 3, with 15 bases in between. Germline V CDR1 and CDR2: SGHVS, FQNEAQ. The CDR3 is made up of 16 amino acids. CDR3 nucleotides: TGTGCCAGCAGCTTATTCACAGGGTTTAGTACAGATACGCAGTATTTT. Amino acid sequence: CASSLFTGFSTDTQYF.

The chain has TRBV5-1 and TRBJ2-7; TRBD1 matches 7 bases. The CDR3 spans 15 residues. V was pared by 0 bases and J by 2 bases, with 5 bases of the junction left unmatched. Germline CDR1 SGHRS, CDR2 YFSETQ. The CDR3 coding sequence is TGCGCCAGCAGCTTGGAGACAGGGATCCCCTACGAGCAGTACTTC. Translated, it gives CASSLETGIPYEQYF.

V usage is TRBV11-2 and J usage is TRBJ1-2, with 8 bases aligning to TRBD1. The CDR3 runs 16 residues. V dropped 5 bases and J dropped 7; count of bases not matched to a gene: 15. Germline V gene sequence: CDR1 SGHAT, CDR2 FQNNGV. CDR3 protein: CASSPPGWDRTGGYTF. DNA of the CDR3: TGTGCCAGCAGCCCCCCTGGGTGGGACAGGACGGGTGGCTACACCTTC. Variable domain in full (rest from reference TRBV11-2 and TRBJ1-2): EAGVAQSPRYKIIEKRQSVAFWCNPISGHATLYWYQQILGQGPKLLIQFQNNGVVDDSQLPKDRFSAERLKGVDSTLKIQPAKLEDSAVYLCASSPPGWDRTGGYTFGSGTRLTVV.

The V gene is TRBV4-2, the J gene TRBJ2-1; D is possibly TRBD1 (6 bases). Germline lookup yields CDR1 LGHNA and CDR2 YNFKEQ. This CDR3 comprises 20 residues. The germline V and J ends were trimmed by 3 bases and 9 bases, with 33 bases remaining between them. This CDR3 is CASSHGQTRPFQGFDTEQFF. CDR3 DNA: TGTGCCAGCAGCCACGGACAGACCCGCCCGTTCCAGGGCTTTGACACTGAGCAGTTCTTC.